Each of the 19 T cell receptor beta chains below was sequenced from the same sample in a study of a mutant IDH1 vaccine in newly diagnosed glioma. The data were produced by immunoSEQ multiplex PCR, yet TCRdb's version contains in-frame clones alone and is incomplete. The sample yields roughly 64,000 clones, about 74% seen once. Described time point: week 35, safety follow-up. Every single dose of the vaccine, 300 ug of mutant IDH1 20-mer peptide, came with topical imiquimod. Which antigens these TCRs recognize remains unknown. Sequencing used PBMCs, obtained from a glioma patient whose treatment included an IDH1 peptide vaccine. The receptors shown here come from a man aged 50-60 years with glioma.

This rearrangement joins TRBV20-1 to TRBJ2-1; D is ambiguous. V was shortened by 2 bases and J by 8 bases, with 4 bases between the two germline ends. CDR3 size: 10 residues. Germline assignment: CDR1 DFQATT and CDR2 SNEGSKA (reference sequence). This CDR3 reads CSARTDEQFF. Here the CDR3 DNA reads TGCAGTGCTAGAACGGATGAGCAGTTCTTC.

The V call is TRBV9, the J call TRBJ2-3; TRBD2 agrees at 7 bases. V dropped 0 bases and J dropped 3; count of bases not matched to a gene: 4. CDR3 length: 15 residues. The germline V gene encodes CDR1 SGDLS and CDR2 YYNGEE. For the CDR3, the DNA is TGTGCCAGCAGCGTAGGATGGCGGGGGACAGATACGCAGTATTTT. As protein: CASSVGWRGTDTQYF.

This clone was recorded once. This sequence joins TRBV2 and TRBJ2-1, with D perhaps matching TRBD1 (5 bases). Germline V gene sequence: CDR1 SNHLY, CDR2 FYNNEI. CDR3 size: 13 residues. Trimming cost V 10 bases and J 5 bases, with 15 bases left between them. CDR3 sequence (DNA): TGTGCCATCGAGGTGGACACAAACAATGAGCAGTTCTTC. Its protein product is CAIEVDTNNEQFF.

The rearrangement uses TRBV6-5 and TRBJ2-6; D is uncertain. Trimming cost V 7 bases and J 4 bases, with 14 bases left between them. Germline lookup yields CDR1 MNHEY and CDR2 SVGAGI. The CDR3 length is 15 residues. CDR3 DNA sequence: TGTGCCAGCACCCTACTTCACCGCGGGGCCAACGTCCTGACTTTC. Its protein is CASTLLHRGANVLTF.

The chain joins TRBV11-3 to TRBJ2-1; D may be TRBD2 (6 bases). V dropped 3 bases and J dropped 9 bases, with 15 bases sitting between them. Per germline, CDR1 SGHNT and CDR2 YENEEA. This CDR3 spans 14 amino acids. The CDR3 region is CASSFGGVQGEQFF. The CDR3 DNA sequence: TGTGCCAGCAGCTTTGGCGGGGTCCAGGGTGAGCAGTTCTTC.

This clone was recorded a few times. The chain carries TRBV5-6 and TRBJ1-2; D uncertain. This CDR3 contains 13 residues. Trimming pared 0 bases from V and 6 bases from J, leaving 9 bases between. The germline V gene encodes CDR1 SGHDT and CDR2 YYEEEE. The DNA of the CDR3 is TGTGCCAGCAGCTTGGTAAATTCAGATGGCTACACCTTC. It translates to CASSLVNSDGYTF.

V gene TRBV2 combines with J gene TRBJ1-2; D is possibly TRBD1 (5 bases). From germline, CDR1 is SNHLY and CDR2 FYNNEI. The CDR3 sequence is 14 residues long. V was trimmed by 6 bases and J by 4 bases, leaving 15 bases between them. As DNA, the CDR3 is TGTGCCAGCAGCTCTAGTAGGGGATTCTATGGCTACACCTTC. It codes for CASSSSRGFYGYTF.

The chain recombines TRBV4-3 with TRBJ2-1, with TRBD2 matching over 8 bases. This CDR3 comprises 15 residues. V shed 1 base and J 7 bases; nucleotides not matched to a gene: 6. Germline V gene data show CDR1 as LGHNA and CDR2 as YSLEER. Written as DNA, the CDR3 is TGCGCCAGCAGCCAAGGTAGCGGGGCTTTGAATGAGCAGTTCTTC. Encoded protein: CASSQGSGALNEQFF.

The genes are TRBV16 and TRBJ1-5; no reliable D call. Per germline, CDR1 KGHSY and CDR2 FQNENV. Trimming cost V 7 bases and J 5 bases, with 12 bases left between them. This CDR3 region has 13 residues. The CDR3 nucleotides are TGTGCCAGCACCTTCCTAAGGGATCAGCCCCAGCATTTT. As protein: CASTFLRDQPQHF.

This clone was counted at least ten times. The rearrangement links TRBV4-3 to TRBJ2-7, with a tentative D call TRBD2 (5 bases). V lost 0 bases to trimming and J lost 7 bases, with 16 bases between them. The germline V gene encodes CDR1 LGHNA and CDR2 YSLEER. The CDR3 covers 15 residues. The DNA for the CDR3 is TGCGCCAGCAGCCAAGATCGAAGCCTCCCGGGGGAGCAGTACTTC. Amino acids: CASSQDRSLPGEQYF.

The rearrangement joins TRBV5-1 to TRBJ1-4; D might be TRBD1 (5 bases). Germline CDR1 SGHRS, CDR2 YFSETQ. The CDR3 totals 15 residues. V shed 4 bases and J shed 3 bases, with 13 bases lying between them. The CDR3 bases are TGCGCCAGCAGCCCGGCCGGGGCAGCTAATGAAAAACTGTTTTTT. Translated, it gives CASSPAGAANEKLFF.

In this sample, this clone is medium-sized (0.01 to 0.1%). This chain joins TRBV9 and TRBJ1-1, with TRBD1 identical over 9 bases. V gave up 3 bases and J gave up 4 bases; unmatched junction bases: 1. The CDR3 is made up of 13 amino acids. Looked up from germline, CDR1 is SGDLS and CDR2 is YYNGEE. CDR3 nucleotides: TGTGCCAGCAGCGAGACAGGGGGCACTGAAGCTTTCTTT. Translation gives CASSETGGTEAFF.

V usage is TRBV5-4 and J usage is TRBJ2-3, with D possibly TRBD1 on 5 matching bases. The CDR3 runs 16 residues. Germline CDR1 and CDR2: SGHNT and YYREEE (reference sequence). V was pared by 0 bases and J by 5 bases, with 16 bases between. CDR3 nucleotide sequence: TGTGCCAGCAGCTTGGGAAGGGGTGGTGCGAGAGATACGCAGTATTTT. Its protein product is CASSLGRGGARDTQYF.

This chain links TRBV5-4 with TRBJ2-7; D is perhaps TRBD2 (5 bases). V lost 0 bases and J 1 base, leaving 11 bases between the germline ends. Looked up from germline, CDR1 is SGHNT and CDR2 is YYREEE (reference sequence). The CDR3 runs 15 residues. DNA of the CDR3: TGTGCCAGCAGCTTGGAAGCGGACTCTTCCTACGAGCAGTACTTC. Its protein is CASSLEADSSYEQYF.

This clone has a single count. The rearrangement links TRBV9 to TRBJ1-1; possible D gene TRBD1, 6 bases. Germline CDR1 reads SGDLS; CDR2 reads YYNGEE. This CDR3 is 13 amino acids long. The ends were cut back, 3 bases at V and 6 bases at J, with 12 bases in the middle. The CDR3 region has the DNA TGTGCCAGCAGCGCTACAGGGAGAGCTGAAGCTTTCTTT. It translates to CASSATGRAEAFF.

V and J are TRBV5-6 and TRBJ2-3; 8 bases are a match to TRBD1. This CDR3 is 14 amino acids long. The junction had 3 bases not matched to a gene; V was cut back by 3 bases and J by 3 bases. Germline CDR1 and CDR2: SGHDT and YYEEEE. CDR3 bases: TGTGCCAGCAGCTCGGACAGGGTGACAGATACGCAGTATTTT. It specifies CASSSDRVTDTQYF.

The table lists this clone with a count of one. The chain uses TRBV4-1 and TRBJ1-1, with 7 bases lining up with TRBD1. V lost 1 base, J lost 5 bases, and 4 bases stayed unmatched. Germline-derived CDR1 and CDR2 are MGHRA and YSYEKL. CDR3 length: 14 amino acids. Here the CDR3 DNA reads TGCGCCAGCAGCCAAGTAGGGGGCGGAACTGAAGCTTTCTTT. Residues: CASSQVGGGTEAFF.

This chain joins TRBV11-2 and TRBJ1-2; D unresolved. Germline V CDR1 and CDR2: SGHAT, FQNNGV. Trimming removed 5 bases from V and 2 bases from J, with 12 bases in between. The CDR3 spans 14 residues. This CDR3 reads CASSRREPNYGYTF. For the CDR3, the DNA is TGTGCCAGCAGCCGTAGGGAGCCGAACTATGGCTACACCTTC.

A few counts support this clone. This chain's CDR3 is CASSPLQGGSYEQYF. CDR3 bases: TGTGCCAGCAGTCCCCTCCAGGGGGGCTCCTACGAGCAGTACTTC. The genes are TRBV6-6 and TRBJ2-7; D possibly corresponds to TRBD1 (7 bases). Germline-derived CDR1 and CDR2 are MNHNY and SVGAGI (reference sequence). Trimming took 5 bases from V and 0 from J, leaving 14 bases between them. The CDR3 has 15 residues.